Here is one TCR beta chain with its context. Its antigen is still unknown. The individuals who served as donors were healthy Caucasians living in Russia, aged roughly 6 to 95. This entry is derived from a study of blood T cells in healthy people across ages. Regarding the study as a whole: The lack of PBMC sorting stopped any conclusive naive versus antigen-experienced comparison. Nothing was known about donor CMV status, and this possibly confounded expanded clonotype changes.

With a J-beta primer mix and a sample-barcoded 5' primer, a second PCR ran roughly 6 to 11 cycles. Each TCR beta cDNA got a 12-nucleotide random molecular identifier. MiXCR, applied by TCRdb to the 5' RACE reads, yields one record per CDR3 protein. The repertoire holds around 1.5 million distinct CDR3 sequences, with around 36% as singletons. This CDR3 contains 15 residues. Trimming took 5 bases from V and 0 from J; bases not matched to a gene: 5. This receptor was taken from a woman under 40 in good health. The chain has TRBV12-3 or TRBV12-4 and TRBJ2-5, with 8 positions matching TRBD2. Sequenced material: blood. The CDR3: CASSPRGGYQETQYF. The CDR3 nucleotides are TGTGCCAGCAGTCCCCGGGGGGGATACCAAGAGACCCAGTACTTC.